One TCR beta chain is described in this entry. Its antigen is not known. At baseline, cycle 4 day 1, and cycle 7 day 1, blood was sampled. Clones were sequenced by immunoSEQ multiplex PCR, and TCRdb holds only the in-frame ones, with some missing. The sample records about 60,000 clones, approximately 86% being singletons. The data were taken from a study of OX40 agonist ivuxolimab in advanced cancers. Background on the study: The treatment was a fully human IgG2 OX40 agonist, ivuxolimab.

Trimming took 9 bases from V and 7 from J; bases not matched to a gene: 4. The CDR3 covers 13 residues. Per the germline V gene, CDR1 is MNHNS and CDR2 is SASEGT. Study observations and caveats: CD4+ and CD8+ T cells in blood underwent clonal expansion by week 6 at 0.1 to 3.0 mg/kg. Researchers did not determine the expanded peripheral T cells' antigen specificity.

This chain uses TRBV6-1 with TRBJ2-1, with 12 bases matching TRBD2. The sequence derives from an adult with an advanced solid tumor such as melanoma, head and neck, liver or kidney cancer. Sequenced material: CD4+ or CD8+ T cells sorted from blood, taken in a trial of the OX40 agonist ivuxolimab. The CDR3 region is CASTTSGGNEQFF. The CDR3 DNA reads TGTGCCAGTACGACTAGCGGGGGAAATGAGCAGTTCTTC.